This TCR beta chain was documented in a study of CD8 T cells in ankylosing spondylitis. Findings and caveats of the study: Roughly 8 highly homologous variants made up a TCR beta motif, and this motif appeared characteristic of ankylosing spondylitis blood. Clones linked to the disease showed a CD8+ phenotype. They occurred at relatively low frequencies in peripheral blood.

Via MiXCR, TCRdb re-called the 5' RACE reads, giving one row per CDR3 protein. The table has roughly 450,000 distinct CDR3 sequences, 25% to 30% seen once. The V end lost 3 bases, the J end lost 1 base, and 7 bases lay between the germline ends. The CDR3 totals 14 residues. This clonotype was detected only a few times. Its antigen is still unknown. The receptor was derived from a male donor with ankylosing spondylitis. V and J are TRBV12-3 or TRBV12-4 and TRBJ1-5, with D possibly being TRBD1 (5 bases). The sample comprised blood, either unsorted or a sorted T cell fraction (not recorded which). The CDR3 DNA sequence: TGTGCCAGCAGTTTTAGGGACAGCAATCAGCCCCAGCATTTT. Translated: CASSFRDSNQPQHF.